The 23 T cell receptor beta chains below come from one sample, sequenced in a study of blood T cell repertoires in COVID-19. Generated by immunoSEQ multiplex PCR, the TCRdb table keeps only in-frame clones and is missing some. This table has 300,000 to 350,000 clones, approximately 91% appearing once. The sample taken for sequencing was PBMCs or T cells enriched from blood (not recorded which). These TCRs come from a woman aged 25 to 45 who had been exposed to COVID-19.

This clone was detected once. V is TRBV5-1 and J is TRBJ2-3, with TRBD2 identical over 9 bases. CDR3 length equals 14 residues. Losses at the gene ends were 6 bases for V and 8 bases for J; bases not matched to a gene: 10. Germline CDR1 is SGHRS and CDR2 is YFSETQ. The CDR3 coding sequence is TGCGCCAGCAAGCGGCGGGAGGGCCAGGGTACGCAGTATTTT. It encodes CASKRREGQGTQYF.

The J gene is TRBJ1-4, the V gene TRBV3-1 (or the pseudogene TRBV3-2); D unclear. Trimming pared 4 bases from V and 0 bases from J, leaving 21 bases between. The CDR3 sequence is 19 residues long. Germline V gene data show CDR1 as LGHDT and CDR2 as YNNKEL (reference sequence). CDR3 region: CASSPRQGGLVATNEKLFF. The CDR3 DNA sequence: TGTGCCAGCAGCCCCCGACAAGGAGGGCTAGTTGCAACTAATGAAAAACTGTTTTTT.

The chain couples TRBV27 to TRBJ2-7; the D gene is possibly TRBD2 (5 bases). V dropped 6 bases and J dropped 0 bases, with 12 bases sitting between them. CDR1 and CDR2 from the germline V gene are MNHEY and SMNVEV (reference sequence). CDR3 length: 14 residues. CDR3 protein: CASRSAGFSYEQYF. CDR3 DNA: TGTGCCAGCAGGTCCGCGGGTTTCTCCTACGAGCAGTACTTC.

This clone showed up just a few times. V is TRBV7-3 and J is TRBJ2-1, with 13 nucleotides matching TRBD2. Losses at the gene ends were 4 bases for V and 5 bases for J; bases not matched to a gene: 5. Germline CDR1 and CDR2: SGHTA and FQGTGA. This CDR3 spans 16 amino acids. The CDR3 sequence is CASSYGLAGVNNEQFF. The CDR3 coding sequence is TGTGCCAGCAGCTACGGACTAGCGGGAGTTAACAATGAGCAGTTCTTC.

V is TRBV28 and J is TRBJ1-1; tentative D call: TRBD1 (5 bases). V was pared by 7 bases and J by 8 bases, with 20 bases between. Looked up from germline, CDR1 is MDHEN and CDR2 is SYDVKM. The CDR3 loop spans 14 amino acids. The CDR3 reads CASILPQGGSEAFF. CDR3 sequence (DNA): TGTGCCAGCATCCTCCCTCAGGGAGGATCAGAAGCTTTCTTT.

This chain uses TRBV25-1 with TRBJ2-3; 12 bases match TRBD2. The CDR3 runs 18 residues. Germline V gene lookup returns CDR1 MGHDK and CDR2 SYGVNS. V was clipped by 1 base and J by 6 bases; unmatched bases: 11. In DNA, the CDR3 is TGTGCCAGCAGTGAATCCCTAGCGGGAGGGCCGCGTGACGATACGCAGTATTTT. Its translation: CASSESLAGGPRDDTQYF. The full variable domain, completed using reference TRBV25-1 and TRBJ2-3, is EADIYQTPRYLVIGTGKKITLECSQTMGHDKMYWYQQDPGMELHLIHYSYGVNSTEKGDLSSESTVSRIRTEHFPLTLESARPSHTSQYLCASSESLAGGPRDDTQYFGPGTRLTVL.

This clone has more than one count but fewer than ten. The DNA for the CDR3 is TGTGCCAGCTCACCCGGACATGCTCAGGATACGCAGTATTTT. Translated: CASSPGHAQDTQYF. The gene calls are TRBV18 and TRBJ2-3, with a weak D call TRBD1 (5 bases). Trimming stripped 3 bases from V and 6 bases from J, with 13 bases between. This CDR3 spans 14 amino acids. Germline loops: CDR1 KGHSH, CDR2 LQKENI.

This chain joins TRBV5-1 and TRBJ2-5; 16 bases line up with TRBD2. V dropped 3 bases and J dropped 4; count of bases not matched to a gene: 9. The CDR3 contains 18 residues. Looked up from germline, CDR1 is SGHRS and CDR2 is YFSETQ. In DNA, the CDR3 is TGCGCCAGCAGCTCCGGGACTAGCGGGAGGGCCGGAAGAGAGACCCAGTACTTC. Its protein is CASSSGTSGRAGRETQYF.

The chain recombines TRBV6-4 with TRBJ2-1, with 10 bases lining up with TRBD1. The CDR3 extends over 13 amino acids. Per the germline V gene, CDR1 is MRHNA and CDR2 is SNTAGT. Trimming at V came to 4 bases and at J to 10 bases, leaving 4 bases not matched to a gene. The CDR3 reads CASSAGTGAEQFF. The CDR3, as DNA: TGTGCCAGCAGTGCCGGGACAGGGGCCGAGCAGTTCTTC.

The CDR3 DNA follows: TGTGCCAGTGGGACAGGGTTAGGCCAGCCCCAGCATTTT. It is translated as CASGTGLGQPQHF. The chain employs TRBV19 and TRBJ1-5, with 9 bases matching TRBD1. The ends lost 8 bases at V and 7 bases at J; junction bases unmatched: 6. The germline CDR1 and CDR2 sequences are LNHDA and SQIVND (reference sequence). The CDR3 covers 13 residues.

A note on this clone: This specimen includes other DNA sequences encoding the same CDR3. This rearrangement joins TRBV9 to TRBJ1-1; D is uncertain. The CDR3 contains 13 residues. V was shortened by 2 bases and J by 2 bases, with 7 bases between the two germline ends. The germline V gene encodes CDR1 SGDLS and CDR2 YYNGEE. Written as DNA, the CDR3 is TGTGCCAGCAGCGTCCAGGAAAACACTGAAGCTTTCTTT. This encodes CASSVQENTEAFF.

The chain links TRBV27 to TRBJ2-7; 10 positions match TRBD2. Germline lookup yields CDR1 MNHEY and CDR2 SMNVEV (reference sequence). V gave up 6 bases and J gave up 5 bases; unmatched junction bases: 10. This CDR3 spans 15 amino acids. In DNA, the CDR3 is TGTGCCAGCAGGGCTCTAGCGGGAGCTTTGGACGAGCAGTACTTC. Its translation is CASRALAGALDEQYF.

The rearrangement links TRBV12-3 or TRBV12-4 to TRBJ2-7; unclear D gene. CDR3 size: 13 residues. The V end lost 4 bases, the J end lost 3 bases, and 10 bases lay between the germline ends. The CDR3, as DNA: TGTGCCAGCAGTTCTGACATTTTCTACGAGCAGTACTTC. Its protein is CASSSDIFYEQYF.

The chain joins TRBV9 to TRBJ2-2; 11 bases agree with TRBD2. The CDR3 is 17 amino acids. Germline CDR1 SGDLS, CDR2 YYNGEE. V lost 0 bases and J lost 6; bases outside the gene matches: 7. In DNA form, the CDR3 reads TGTGCCAGCAGCGTAGGGGATAGCGGGAGGGCCGCCGGGGAGCTGTTTTTT. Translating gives CASSVGDSGRAAGELFF.

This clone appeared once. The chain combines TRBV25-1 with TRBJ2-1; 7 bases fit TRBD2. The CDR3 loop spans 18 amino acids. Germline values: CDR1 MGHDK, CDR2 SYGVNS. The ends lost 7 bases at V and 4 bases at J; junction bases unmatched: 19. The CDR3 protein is CASNTGEGGAKGYNEQFF. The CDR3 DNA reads TGTGCCAGCAATACCGGTGAGGGAGGGGCCAAAGGGTACAATGAGCAGTTCTTC.

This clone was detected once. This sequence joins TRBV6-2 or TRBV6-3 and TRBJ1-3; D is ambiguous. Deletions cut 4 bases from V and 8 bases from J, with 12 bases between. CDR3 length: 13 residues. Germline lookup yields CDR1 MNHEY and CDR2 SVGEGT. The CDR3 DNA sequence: TGTGCCAGCAGTTGGGTAGCTCGGGACACCATATATTTT. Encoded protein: CASSWVARDTIYF.

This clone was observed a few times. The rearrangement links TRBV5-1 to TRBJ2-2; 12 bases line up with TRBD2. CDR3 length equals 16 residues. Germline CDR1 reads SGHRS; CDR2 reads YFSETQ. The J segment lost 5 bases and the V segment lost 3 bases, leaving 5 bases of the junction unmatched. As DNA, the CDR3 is TGCGCCAGCAGCTGGACTAGCGGGGCGAGTACCGGGGAGCTGTTTTTT. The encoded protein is CASSWTSGASTGELFF.

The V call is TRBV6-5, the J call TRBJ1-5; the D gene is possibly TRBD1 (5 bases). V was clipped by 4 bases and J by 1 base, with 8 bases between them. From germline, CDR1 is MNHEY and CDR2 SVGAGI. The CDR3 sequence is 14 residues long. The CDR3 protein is CASSSGVSNQPQHF. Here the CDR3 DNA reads TGTGCCAGCAGTTCGGGGGTAAGCAATCAGCCCCAGCATTTT.

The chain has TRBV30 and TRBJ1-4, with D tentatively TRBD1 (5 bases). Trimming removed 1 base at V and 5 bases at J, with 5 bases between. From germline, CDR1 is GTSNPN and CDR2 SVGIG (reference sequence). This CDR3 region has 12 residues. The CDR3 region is CAWSGGNEKLFF. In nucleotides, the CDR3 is TGTGCCTGGAGTGGGGGCAATGAAAAACTGTTTTTT.

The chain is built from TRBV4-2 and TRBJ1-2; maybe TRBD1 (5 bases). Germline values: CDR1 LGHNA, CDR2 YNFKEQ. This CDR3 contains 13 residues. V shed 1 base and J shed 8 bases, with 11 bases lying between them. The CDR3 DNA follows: TGTGCCAGCAGCCAAGCAAAGGGGCAAGGCTACACCTTC. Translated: CASSQAKGQGYTF.

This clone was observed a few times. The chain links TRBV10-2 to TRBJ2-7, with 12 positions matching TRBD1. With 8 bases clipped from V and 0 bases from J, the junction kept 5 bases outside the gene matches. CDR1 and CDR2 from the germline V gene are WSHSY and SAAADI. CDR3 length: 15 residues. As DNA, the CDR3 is TGCGCCAGCGCCTCGGGACAGGGGGCCTCCTACGAGCAGTACTTC. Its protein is CASASGQGASYEQYF.

CDR3 in amino acids: CASSVDPGGTPYEQYF. The CDR3 DNA is TGTGCCAGCAGTGTCGACCCAGGGGGCACTCCCTACGAGCAGTACTTC. The chain combines TRBV27 with TRBJ2-7; 8 bases match TRBD1. The CDR3 length is 16 residues. Germline values: CDR1 MNHEY, CDR2 SMNVEV (reference sequence). The V gene end was trimmed by 5 bases and the J gene end by 2 bases; junction bases not matched to a gene: 11.

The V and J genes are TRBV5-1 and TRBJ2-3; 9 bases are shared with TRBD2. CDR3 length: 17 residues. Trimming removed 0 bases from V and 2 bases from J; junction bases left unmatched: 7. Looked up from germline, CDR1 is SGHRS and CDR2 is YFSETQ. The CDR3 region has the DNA TGCGCCAGCAGCTTGGGGGGACTAGCCGCCTACACAGATACGCAGTATTTT. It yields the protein CASSLGGLAAYTDTQYF.